One and the same sample provided the 31 T cell receptor beta chains below, sequenced in a study of Graves' ophthalmopathy and Graves' hyperthyroidism. RNA transcripts served as template for amplifying TCR beta CDR3 sequences. First-round RT-PCR relied on HTBI primers, and a second-round multiplex PCR came next. TCRdb re-called the multiplex PCR reads with MiXCR, one entry per CDR3 protein. The sample includes hundreds of thousands of distinct CDR3 sequences, around a fifth seen only once; the top ten take roughly 6.9%. The sequenced sample was peripheral blood. The receptors come from a woman aged 18-29 years with stable Graves' hyperthyroidism. Some clones in this sample may be carry-over from other donors' samples.

This clonotype was observed at least ten times. The V call is TRBV12-3 or TRBV12-4, the J call TRBJ2-7; D call uncertain. The ends were cut back, 1 base at V and 3 bases at J, with 10 bases in the middle. The CDR3 loop spans 14 amino acids. CDR3 protein: CASSLGVRIYEQYF. Here the CDR3 DNA reads TGTGCCAGCAGTTTAGGAGTGCGGATCTACGAGCAGTACTTC.

This clonotype was picked up many times. The V gene is TRBV28, the J gene TRBJ2-5; TRBD2 matches at 11 bases. The V and J ends lost 6 bases and 7 bases, in that order; junction bases with no gene match: 10. In germline, CDR1 is MDHEN, CDR2 SYDVKM. The CDR3 is 15 residues long. This CDR3 reads CASSVGLAETGTQYF. The CDR3 DNA is TGTGCCAGCAGCGTGGGACTAGCGGAGACCGGGACCCAGTACTTC.

This clonotype was seen at least ten times. The V gene is TRBV6-5, the J gene TRBJ1-2, with TRBD1 matching over 7 bases. The V segment lost 4 bases and the J segment 3 bases; nucleotides outside the gene matches: 14. The CDR3 sequence is 17 residues long. In germline, CDR1 is MNHEY, CDR2 SVGAGI. The CDR3 sequence: CASSFKGGQGSHYGYTF. The DNA of the CDR3 is TGTGCCAGCAGTTTTAAAGGGGGCCAGGGAAGTCACTATGGCTACACCTTC.

This clonotype came up many times. The chain combines TRBV7-3 with TRBJ2-7; 9 positions match TRBD2. J was trimmed by 5 bases and V by 4 bases; bases with no gene match: 6. Germline-derived CDR1 and CDR2 are SGHTA and FQGTGA. The CDR3 totals 14 residues. CDR3 bases: TGTGCCAGCAGCTCGGGGACTAGCAGGAACGAGCAGTACTTC. Translating it yields CASSSGTSRNEQYF.

This chain joins TRBV12-3 or TRBV12-4 and TRBJ1-1, with D possibly matching TRBD1 (5 bases). Trimming removed 2 bases from V and 3 bases from J, with 19 bases in between. The length of the CDR3 is 17 residues. The chain's CDR3 is CASSLTFQGARHTEAFF. CDR3 sequence (DNA): TGTGCCAGCAGTTTAACATTCCAGGGCGCGCGGCACACTGAAGCTTTCTTT.

This clonotype was observed a handful of times. V is TRBV7-2 and J is TRBJ1-6, with a possible D match to TRBD1 (6 bases). Between the trimmed V and J ends, which lost 2 bases and 3 bases, there was a span of 20 bases. This CDR3 has 19 amino acids. Germline assignment: CDR1 SGHTA and CDR2 FQGNSA. Written as DNA, the CDR3 is TGTGCCAGCAGCTTAAGCGGACTAGGGGGATTAGTCTATAATTCACCCCTCCACTTT. Encoded protein: CASSLSGLGGLVYNSPLHF.

Many counts were recorded for this clonotype. V is TRBV30 and J is TRBJ1-6; 7 nucleotides match TRBD1. The CDR3 contains 13 residues. Germline CDR1 GTSNPN, CDR2 SVGIG (reference sequence). J lost 8 bases, V lost 5 bases, and 6 bases had no gene match. Written as DNA, the CDR3 is TGTGCCTGGTCGACAGGGTTGGATTCACCCCTCCACTTT. Translation: CAWSTGLDSPLHF.

This clonotype was seen ten or more times. The chain combines TRBV2 with TRBJ2-5, with TRBD2 identical over 12 bases. Germline lookup yields CDR1 SNHLY and CDR2 FYNNEI. CDR3 size: 15 residues. With 5 bases clipped from V and 10 bases from J, the junction kept 11 bases outside the gene matches. The CDR3 nucleotides are TGTGCCAGCAGTAAAAGCCTAGCGGGGGGGCAGGTCCAGTACTTC. It specifies CASSKSLAGGQVQYF. Based on the CDR3 plus reference TRBV2 and TRBJ2-5, the full variable domain is EPEVTQTPSHQVTQMGQEVILRCVPISNHLYFYWYRQILGQKVEFLVSFYNNEISEKSEIFDDQFSVERPDGSNFTLKIRSTKLEDSAMYFCASSKSLAGGQVQYFGPGTRLLVL.

V usage is TRBV2 and J usage is TRBJ2-2; 12 bases fit TRBD2. The CDR3 extends over 15 amino acids. Per the germline V gene, CDR1 is SNHLY and CDR2 is FYNNEI. The trim removed 6 bases at V and 4 bases at J, leaving 3 bases unmatched. The DNA of the CDR3 is TGTGCCAGCAGGGCTAGCGGGGGGGCCACCGGGGAGCTGTTTTTT. Translated, it gives CASRASGGATGELFF.

The chain uses TRBV9 and TRBJ2-5, with D tentatively TRBD2 (6 bases). The CDR3 is 15 residues long. The germline V gene encodes CDR1 SGDLS and CDR2 YYNGEE. V dropped 4 bases and J dropped 2 bases, with 15 bases sitting between them. The chain's CDR3 is CASSWRPGEQETQYF. In DNA form, the CDR3 reads TGTGCCAGCAGCTGGCGACCGGGAGAACAAGAGACCCAGTACTTC.

At least ten counts were recorded for this clonotype. This rearrangement joins TRBV6-5 to TRBJ1-2, with D unclear. Germline V lookup: CDR1 MNHEY, CDR2 SVGAGI. Trimming left V 4 bases short and J 4 bases short, with 7 bases between. This CDR3 contains 12 residues. CDR3 DNA sequence: TGTGCCAGCAGTTCCCGAGTCTATGGCTACACCTTC. It codes for CASSSRVYGYTF.

This clonotype occurred many times. Since a much larger clone is just one base distant, this may be a read error. This sequence joins TRBV12-3 or TRBV12-4 and TRBJ2-5; D is undetermined. Trimming took 6 bases from V and 1 from J, leaving 9 bases between them. This CDR3 region has 13 residues. For the CDR3, the DNA is TGTGCCAGCAGCAGACTGCCCCAAGAGACCCAGTACTTC. It encodes CASSRLPQETQYF.

This clonotype has ten or more counts. The chain links TRBV30 to TRBJ2-7; 7 bases are shared with TRBD2. V shed 2 bases and J 3 bases; nucleotides not matched to a gene: 7. The CDR3 loop spans 14 amino acids. Germline assignment: CDR1 GTSNPN and CDR2 SVGIG (reference sequence). Written as DNA, the CDR3 is TGTGCCTGGAGTCCGGAGCGGGACGGCTACGAGCAGTACTTC. Its protein is CAWSPERDGYEQYF.

The chain employs TRBV2 and TRBJ1-1; TRBD1 might be the D (6 bases). The CDR3 has 16 amino acids. Looked up from germline, CDR1 is SNHLY and CDR2 is FYNNEI. V gave up 6 bases and J gave up 0 bases, with 17 bases separating them. The CDR3 nucleotides read TGTGCCAGCAGGGAACAGGGATCTCGGATGAACACTGAAGCTTTCTTT. It is translated as CASREQGSRMNTEAFF.

In its sample, this clonotype was seen many times. The V call is TRBV28, the J call TRBJ2-7, with D tentatively TRBD2 (5 bases). The CDR3 contains 14 residues. The germline gives CDR1 MDHEN, CDR2 SYDVKM. Trimming left V 7 bases short and J 2 bases short, with 15 bases between. Here the CDR3 reads CASTRGLGPYEQYF. Written as DNA, the CDR3 is TGTGCCAGCACCAGAGGGTTGGGCCCCTACGAGCAGTACTTC.

The chain couples TRBV29-1 to TRBJ1-1; tentatively, D is TRBD1 (6 bases). Germline CDR1 SQVTM, CDR2 ANQGSEA. The length of the CDR3 is 12 residues. The V and J ends lost 4 bases and 5 bases respectively, with 11 bases between them. The chain's CDR3 is CSVVGGLTEAFF. The CDR3 DNA sequence: TGCAGCGTTGTAGGGGGGCTGACTGAAGCTTTCTTT.

The genes are TRBV7-8 and TRBJ1-1; D is uncertain. Germline CDR1 SGHVS, CDR2 FQNEAQ. Trimming removed 3 bases at V and 3 bases at J, with 8 bases between. The CDR3 runs to 13 residues. CDR3 DNA: TGTGCCAGCAGCTTCAAGATAGACACTGAAGCTTTCTTT. Protein: CASSFKIDTEAFF. Based on the CDR3 plus reference TRBV7-8 and TRBJ1-1, the full variable domain is GAGVSQSPRYKVAKRGQDVALRCDPISGHVSLFWYQQALGQGPEFLTYFQNEAQLDKSGLPSDRFFAERPEGSVSTLKIQRTQQEDSAVYLCASSFKIDTEAFFGQGTRLTVV.

This chain connects TRBV5-1 to TRBJ2-6, with 7 positions matching TRBD1. This CDR3 region has 16 residues. After removal of 1 base from V and 4 bases from J, the junction contained 5 bases not matched to a gene. Germline assignment: CDR1 SGHRS and CDR2 YFSETQ. The DNA of the CDR3 is TGCGCCAGCAGCTTGATAGGGGGCACCGGGGCCAACGTCCTGACTTTC. Residues: CASSLIGGTGANVLTF.

In this sample, this clonotype turned up a few times. A clone one base away is much larger, so this may be a read error. In DNA, the CDR3 is TGTGCCAGCAGGGGGCACGAGCAGTACTTC. Translated, it gives CASRGHEQYF. The rearrangement links TRBV28 to TRBJ2-7, with D possibly TRBD1 on 5 matching bases. V lost 6 bases and J 5 bases, leaving 5 bases between the germline ends. CDR1 and CDR2 from the germline V gene are MDHEN and SYDVKM. The CDR3 is 10 residues long.

This clonotype has a count of ten or more. This chain uses TRBV20-1 with TRBJ2-7, with D uncertain. V was shortened by 3 bases and J by 2 bases, with 5 bases between the two germline ends. Per the germline V gene, CDR1 is DFQATT and CDR2 is SNEGSKA (reference sequence). CDR3 size: 11 residues. The CDR3 nucleotides are TGCAGTGCTAGTGATCCCTACGAGCAGTACTTC. It codes for CSASDPYEQYF.

This clonotype was seen many times. The rearrangement joins TRBV5-1 to TRBJ2-7; D is uncertain. V lost 3 bases, J lost 0 bases, and 10 bases lay in between. Germline V gene data show CDR1 as SGHRS and CDR2 as YFSETQ. The CDR3 length is 14 residues. This chain's CDR3 is CASSSVALSYEQYF. As DNA, the CDR3 is TGCGCCAGCAGCTCGGTGGCCCTCTCCTACGAGCAGTACTTC.

This clonotype occurred a few times. The chain employs TRBV15 and TRBJ2-5; the D gene is possibly TRBD1 (5 bases). The V gene lost 6 bases and the J gene lost 2 bases, with 16 bases spanning the gap. The CDR3 runs 15 residues. Germline V lookup: CDR1 LNHNV, CDR2 YYDKDF (reference sequence). CDR3 sequence reads: CATRVGVNSQETQYF. CDR3 DNA: TGTGCCACCAGAGTAGGGGTCAACTCTCAAGAGACCCAGTACTTC.

This chain uses TRBV6-1 with TRBJ1-2; no firm D call. V shed 2 bases and J shed 8 bases, with 15 bases lying between them. The CDR3 consists of 14 residues. Germline values: CDR1 MNHNS, CDR2 SASEGT. The CDR3, as DNA: TGTGCCAGCAGTGAATACTTAAAACTCCCCGGCTACACCTTC. Amino acid sequence: CASSEYLKLPGYTF.

This clonotype was recorded many times. The chain combines TRBV28 with TRBJ2-7, with D hard to call. Germline values: CDR1 MDHEN, CDR2 SYDVKM. The V end lost 5 bases, the J end lost 0 bases, and 11 bases lay between the germline ends. The CDR3 contains 14 residues. CDR3 amino acids: CASSLGISSYEQYF. Written as DNA, the CDR3 is TGTGCCAGCAGTCTAGGGATAAGCTCCTACGAGCAGTACTTC. Complete variable domain (other parts from reference TRBV28 and TRBJ2-7): DVKVTQSSRYLVKRTGEKVFLECVQDMDHENMFWYRQDPGLGLRLIYFSYDVKMKEKGDIPEGYSVSREKKERFSLILESASTNQTSMYLCASSLGISSYEQYFGPGTRLTVT.

The chain carries TRBV6-5 and TRBJ2-7; D may be TRBD1 (6 bases). Trimming took 0 bases from V and 3 from J, leaving 15 bases between them. The length of the CDR3 is 16 residues. Germline loops: CDR1 MNHEY, CDR2 SVGAGI. The CDR3 region is CASSYSRAGDIYEQYF. In DNA form, the CDR3 reads TGTGCCAGCAGTTACTCGAGGGCAGGGGATATCTACGAGCAGTACTTC.

There are many counts of this clonotype. V and J are TRBV15 and TRBJ1-3; D unclear. The CDR3 sequence is 17 residues long. V was shortened by 0 bases and J by 0 bases, with 12 bases between the two germline ends. In germline, CDR1 is LNHNV, CDR2 YYDKDF (reference sequence). The CDR3 DNA sequence: TGTGCCACCAGCAGAGATAAGGCAGACTTCTCTGGAAACACCATATATTTT. It encodes CATSRDKADFSGNTIYF.

This clonotype was seen repeatedly, ten times or more. V gene TRBV6-1 combines with J gene TRBJ2-6; D is ambiguous. Trimming took 1 base from V and 0 from J, leaving 4 bases between them. The CDR3 runs to 15 residues. Germline lookup yields CDR1 MNHNS and CDR2 SASEGT. The CDR3 DNA reads as TGTGCCAGCAGTGAAGGCGTCTCTGGGGCCAACGTCCTGACTTTC. It specifies CASSEGVSGANVLTF.

This clonotype was seen repeatedly, ten times or more. CDR3 bases: TGTGCCAGTAGCGTAGACACTGAAGCTTTCTTT. Residues: CASSVDTEAFF. The chain couples TRBV19 to TRBJ1-1; D gene unclear. The CDR3 is 11 amino acids. Trimming cost V 6 bases and J 3 bases, with 5 bases left between them. Germline V CDR1 and CDR2: LNHDA, SQIVND (reference sequence).

The CDR3 coding sequence is TGTGCCAGCAGCTTATCCGCAACCGGGACAGGGAGTGGCTACACCTTC. Translated, it gives CASSLSATGTGSGYTF. The V gene is TRBV11-2, the J gene TRBJ1-2, with 9 bases lining up with TRBD1. The CDR3 is made up of 16 amino acids. CDR1 SGHAT and CDR2 FQNNGV come from the germline V gene. The V and J ends lost 2 bases and 7 bases, in that order; junction bases with no gene match: 11.

This clonotype was observed many times. This sequence joins TRBV12-3 or TRBV12-4 and TRBJ2-7, with 8 bases lining up with TRBD2. The CDR3 extends over 15 amino acids. J gave up 6 bases and V 3 bases, and 10 bases lay outside the gene matches. CDR3 nucleotide sequence: TGTGCCAGCAGTTTCCGGGGGGTGCGGGAGGCCGAGCAGTACTTC. This gives the protein CASSFRGVREAEQYF.

This chain links TRBV11-1 with TRBJ1-1, with 10 nucleotides matching TRBD1. The germline V gene encodes CDR1 SGHAT and CDR2 FQDESV (reference sequence). The ends lost 4 bases at V and 0 bases at J; junction bases unmatched: 11. The CDR3 extends over 18 amino acids. CDR3 DNA sequence: TGTGCCAGCAGCTCGTGGGGACAGGGGAAAGCATTGAACACTGAAGCTTTCTTT. This gives the protein CASSSWGQGKALNTEAFF. The full variable domain, rest sourced from reference TRBV11-1 and TRBJ1-1, is EAEVAQSPRYKITEKSQAVAFWCDPISGHATLYWYRQILGQGPELLVQFQDESVVDDSQLPKDRFSAERLKGVDSTLKIQPAELGDSAMYLCASSSWGQGKALNTEAFFGQGTRLTVV.